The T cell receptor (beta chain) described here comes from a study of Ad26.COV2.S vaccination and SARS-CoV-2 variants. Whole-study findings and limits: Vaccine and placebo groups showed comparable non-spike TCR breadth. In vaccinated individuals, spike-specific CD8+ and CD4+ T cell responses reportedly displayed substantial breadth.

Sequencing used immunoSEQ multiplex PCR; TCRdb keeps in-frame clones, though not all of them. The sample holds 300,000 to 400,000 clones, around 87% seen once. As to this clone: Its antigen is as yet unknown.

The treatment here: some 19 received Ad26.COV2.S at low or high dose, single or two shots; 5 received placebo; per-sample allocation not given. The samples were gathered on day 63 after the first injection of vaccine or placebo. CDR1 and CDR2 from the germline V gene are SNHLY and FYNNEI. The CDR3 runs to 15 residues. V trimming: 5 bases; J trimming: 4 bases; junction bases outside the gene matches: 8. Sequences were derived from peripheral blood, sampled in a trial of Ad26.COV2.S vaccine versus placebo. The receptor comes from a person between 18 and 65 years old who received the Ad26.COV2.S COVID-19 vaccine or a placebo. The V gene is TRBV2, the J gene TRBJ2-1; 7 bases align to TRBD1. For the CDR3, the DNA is TGTGCCAGCAGTTCCCAACAGGGGTTTTACAATGAGCAGTTCTTC. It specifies CASSSQQGFYNEQFF.